The next 12 T cell receptor beta chains were all read from a single sample in a study of T-cell memory formation after mild COVID-19. TCRdb called the 5' RACE reads again in MiXCR, with one record for every CDR3 protein. The sample consists of under 300,000 distinct CDR3 sequences, 8% to 9% of them appearing once. The sample comprised PBMCs or a T cell subset sorted from them (not recorded which). Source of these receptors: a man between 18 and 29 years old who had mild COVID-19 (a few samples of this study predate the infection). Cell type and time point are not known.

The chain is built from TRBV27 and TRBJ1-2; D is perhaps TRBD1 (5 bases). V gave up 5 bases and J gave up 4 bases, with 14 bases separating them. This CDR3 spans 14 amino acids. Germline V gene data show CDR1 as MNHEY and CDR2 as SMNVEV (reference sequence). CDR3 DNA sequence: TGTGCCAGCAGTCCGTTCCCGACAGTCTATGGCTACACCTTC. Amino acids: CASSPFPTVYGYTF.

Ten or more counts support this clonotype. This chain joins TRBV9 and TRBJ2-7, with D perhaps matching TRBD1 or TRBD2 (5 bases each). This CDR3 has 15 residues. CDR1 is SGDLS and CDR2 is YYNGEE in the germline V gene. The germline V and J ends were trimmed by 3 bases and 7 bases, with 20 bases remaining between them. For the CDR3, the DNA is TGTGCCAGCAGCGCTACCGAGGGGATAACTCGGGAGCAGTACTTC. It yields the protein CASSATEGITREQYF.

This clonotype was counted between two and nine times. The chain combines TRBV12-3 or TRBV12-4 with TRBJ1-4; D might be TRBD1 (5 bases). The CDR3 spans 14 residues. The V end was cut by 3 bases, the J end by 3 bases, with 8 bases between. The DNA for the CDR3 is TGTGCCAGCAGTTTCGGGGGGGCTAATGAAAAACTGTTTTTT. Protein: CASSFGGANEKLFF.

Only a few counts were recorded for this clonotype. The V gene is TRBV5-1, the J gene TRBJ1-2; weak D call: TRBD1 (5 bases). V lost 4 bases to trimming and J lost 2 bases, with 21 bases between them. This CDR3 region has 17 residues. Germline-derived CDR1 and CDR2 are SGHRS and YFSETQ. The CDR3 region has the DNA TGCGCCAGCAGCCTGTACTATCCTGCCCGGGACAACTATGGCTACACCTTC. Protein product: CASSLYYPARDNYGYTF.

The chain carries TRBV7-6 and TRBJ1-6, with 8 bases identical to TRBD1. The CDR3 spans 13 residues. Germline lookup yields CDR1 SGHVS and CDR2 FNYEAQ. Trimming took 1 base from V and 11 from J; bases not matched to a gene: 1. As DNA, the CDR3 is TGTGCCAGCAGCTTAGAGGGACAGGCACCCCTCCACTTT. Protein: CASSLEGQAPLHF. The whole variable domain, filled in from reference TRBV7-6 and TRBJ1-6, reads GAGVSQSPRYKVTKRGQDVALRCDPISGHVSLYWYRQALGQGPEFLTYFNYEAQQDKSGLPNDRFSAERPEGSISTLTIQRTEQRDSAMYRCASSLEGQAPLHFGNGTRLTVT.

The J gene is TRBJ2-5, the V gene TRBV20-1; D not certain. The germline V gene has CDR1 DFQATT and CDR2 SNEGSKA (reference sequence). V was trimmed by 2 bases and J by 3 bases, leaving 7 bases between them. This CDR3 region has 12 residues. The CDR3: CSARWREETQYF. The CDR3 coding sequence is TGCAGTGCTAGATGGCGAGAAGAGACCCAGTACTTC.

The sample holds a few counts of this clonotype. The gene calls are TRBV7-9 and TRBJ2-5; D is uncertain. V was pared by 5 bases and J by 0 bases, with 16 bases between. This CDR3 is 16 amino acids long. In germline, CDR1 is SEHNR, CDR2 FQNEAQ (reference sequence). The CDR3 coding sequence is TGTGCCAGCAGCCCAAAGGGCGCAGCGTACCAAGAGACCCAGTACTTC. Its translation is CASSPKGAAYQETQYF. The full variable domain, with the rest looked up from reference TRBV7-9 and TRBJ2-5, is DTGVSQNPRHKITKRGQNVTFRCDPISEHNRLYWYRQTLGQGPEFLTYFQNEAQLEKSRLLSDRFSAERPKGSFSTLEIQRTEQGDSAMYLCASSPKGAAYQETQYFGPGTRLLVL.

This chain joins TRBV12-3 or TRBV12-4 and TRBJ2-4, with D possibly TRBD1 on 5 matching bases. V was trimmed by 8 bases and J by 9 bases, leaving 17 bases between them. The CDR3 contains 13 residues. The CDR3 region is CASSLGRVGIQYF. CDR3 DNA sequence: TGTGCCAGCTCATTGGGCAGGGTGGGCATTCAGTACTTC.

This clonotype was detected a few times. V usage is TRBV6-1 and J usage is TRBJ2-2; D call uncertain. V was cut by 1 base and J by 7 bases, with 7 bases left in between. The V gene's germline CDR1 is MNHNS and CDR2 SASEGT. There are 13 residues in the CDR3. This chain's CDR3 is CASSEDRLGELFF. CDR3 nucleotide sequence: TGTGCCAGCAGTGAAGATCGGCTCGGGGAGCTGTTTTTT.

This clonotype was seen only a few times. The chain combines TRBV5-1 with TRBJ2-3, with D maybe TRBD2 (5 bases). V lost 5 bases and J 4 bases, leaving 20 bases between the germline ends. Per the germline V gene, CDR1 is SGHRS and CDR2 is YFSETQ. The CDR3 has 16 residues. The CDR3 is CASRYPHRESADTQYF. The CDR3 DNA follows: TGCGCCAGCAGATACCCTCATCGGGAAAGCGCAGATACGCAGTATTTT. Complete variable domain (other parts from reference TRBV5-1 and TRBJ2-3): KAGVTQTPRYLIKTRGQQVTLSCSPISGHRSVSWYQQTPGQGLQFLFEYFSETQRNKGNFPGRFSGRQFSNSRSEMNVSTLELGDSALYLCASRYPHRESADTQYFGPGTRLTVL.

This clonotype was counted a few times. Written as DNA, the CDR3 is TGCGCCAGCAGCCAAGAGCCCCAGGGGGGGAACACTGAAGCTTTCTTT. Its protein is CASSQEPQGGNTEAFF. This chain joins TRBV4-3 and TRBJ1-1, with 7 bases fitting TRBD1. This CDR3 has 16 amino acids. The germline CDR1 and CDR2 sequences are LGHNA and YSLEER. The junction had 5 bases not matched to a gene; V was cut back by 0 bases and J by 1 base.

This clonotype was counted only a few times. This chain connects TRBV9 to TRBJ1-1; TRBD1 matches 8 bases. The V and J ends lost 4 bases and 3 bases, in that order; junction bases with no gene match: 5. The CDR3 consists of 14 residues. CDR1 and CDR2 (germline): SGDLS, YYNGEE. The CDR3 bases are TGTGCCAGCAGCACAGGACAGGGCCACACTGAAGCTTTCTTT. Translated: CASSTGQGHTEAFF.